This T cell receptor beta chain was recovered during a study of T cells in Graves' hyperthyroidism and ophthalmopathy (dated by TCRdb to between 2018 and 2020). Describing the broader study: Peripheral blood samples were taken at the time of initial diagnosis, prior to any treatment. According to the paper, TCR Vbeta CDR3 sequencing was carried out on over 130 peripheral blood samples, which came from approximately 41 ophthalmopathy, 75 or so hyperthyroidism and roughly 17 progressor patients. The study also compared thyroid tissue and blood T-cell repertoires from several Graves' hyperthyroidism patients. Following sampling, methimazole starting at 30 mg daily was given to hyperthyroidism patients, and high-dose intravenous methylprednisolone was given to ophthalmopathy patients. TCR V-J signatures able to tell the groups apart were searched for in a discovery cohort of 90 to 100 patients, of whom 43 had Graves' ophthalmopathy and 57 had stable Graves' hyperthyroidism. Prospective prediction of ophthalmopathy was tested in an independent validation cohort of some 20 hyperthyroidism patients and around 16 patients who later progressed to ophthalmopathy. For training and testing, the approximately 92 patients in the discovery cohort were randomly divided in a 7:3 ratio. General study outcomes and caveats: Most expanded thyroid clonotypes (frequency above 0.001) were also found in blood, which suggests that blood repertoires may mirror thyroid immune responses. In validation, progression to ophthalmopathy was predicted by the model with about 70% sensitivity and nearly 75% specificity, a median of approximately 6.5 months before onset. No statistical method was used to fix the sample size in advance, and group allocation was not hidden from the investigators. A 13 V-J signature model separated ophthalmopathy from stable hyperthyroidism, with just over 85% sensitivity and roughly 82% specificity in cross-validation and 80%/75% in testing.

In the ophthalmopathy patients, disease was moderately to severely active, with a Clinical Activity Score of 3 or more, a NOSPECS grade of 4 or more, and a duration of less than 3 months. Exclusion was applied to patients with uncontrolled infections, other autoimmune diseases, pregnancy or lactation. Clinical symptoms, serum thyroxine and TRAb, thyroid ultrasound, and orbital computed tomography formed the basis for the diagnoses. PBMCs were separated from about 10 ml of fresh peripheral blood using Ficoll-Paque density gradient centrifugation. Trizol reagent was used to extract total RNA, and RNA quality was then checked on an Agilent 2100 Bioanalyzer. Comment on this clonotype: The antigen this receptor binds is unknown. This may arise from a read error, as a much more abundant clone is one base away.

Amplification of TCR beta CDR3 regions was carried out from RNA transcripts. The TCR CDR3 was subjected to a first round of RT-PCR using the HTBI primer set and the Qiagen OneStep RT-PCR kit. Libraries were constructed in a second round of multiplex PCR, after which size selection and purification were performed. The libraries were sequenced on an Illumina HiSeq2000 using paired-end 100 bp reads. As for how the authors treated the data: SOAPnuke was used to process the raw data, throwing out any read that contained adapters or uncalled bases, had a mean Phred below 15, or lacked an exact constant-primer or identifier match. High-quality paired reads were merged with COPE v1.2.5, and unique nucleotide sequences were defined as clonotypes. Clonotypes were aligned to IMGT TRBV, TRBD and TRBJ reference segments using MiTCR v1.1. Only V-J combinations with frequency above 0.0001, covering roughly 99% of repertoires, were analysed. The TCS score was defined as the ratio of F50 (clonal expansion) to E x V (chaos), calculated using BLOSUM62-based TCRdist between CDR3 peptides within each V-J. Welch's t-statistics and random forest reduced 500 to 650 V-J features to 13, which were used in a naive Bayes classifier (R e1071). The similarity between thyroid and blood repertoires was quantified using the Morisita-Horn index. TCRdb reprocessed the public reads (quality trimming at Q25 with fastp, clone calling with MiXCR) and kept in-frame beta chains. Every distinct CDR3 protein forms one entry, paired with its most common genes and DNA. V and J calls and clone size were set by TCRdb, not the authors. This sample gives around 610,000 distinct CDR3 sequences in total; about 14% of them show up just once. The ten largest clonotypes hold approximately 4.2% of the sample.

The CDR3 sequence holds 12 residues, the cysteine and phenylalanine included. Solely the CDR3 DNA is kept, with 36 bases framed from the first base. The V end loses 6 bases and the J end loses 2 bases, and a stretch of 6 bases separates them. The chain was built from TRBV12-3 or TRBV12-4 and TRBJ2-3; no D segment can be confidently identified. Sequencing input: blood. The receptor's source is a woman aged 40-49 years with Graves' ophthalmopathy. The DNA is TGTGCCAGCAGGTGCCCCACAGATACGCAGTATTTT. Its protein product is CASRCPTDTQYF.